This TCR beta chain was identified in a study of blood T cells in healthy people across ages. V lost 0 bases, J lost 3 bases, and 13 bases lay in between. The CDR3 runs 15 residues. Germline assignment: CDR1 SGDLS and CDR2 YYNGEE. This clonotype was detected only a few times. A second PCR, run for about 6 to 11 cycles, used a sample-barcoded 5' primer plus a J-beta primer mix. Each CDR3 protein gets one entry after TCRdb re-called the 5' RACE reads with MiXCR. The sample has hundreds of thousands of distinct CDR3 sequences; about 48% are singletons. PBMCs, at least 6 million per sample, were isolated. The chain links TRBV9 to TRBJ2-7; D unresolved. Specimen: blood. The origin of this receptor is an elderly man in good health. Here the CDR3 reads CASSVGADAYYEQYF. CDR3 nucleotides: TGTGCCAGCAGCGTAGGGGCGGACGCTTACTACGAGCAGTACTTC.